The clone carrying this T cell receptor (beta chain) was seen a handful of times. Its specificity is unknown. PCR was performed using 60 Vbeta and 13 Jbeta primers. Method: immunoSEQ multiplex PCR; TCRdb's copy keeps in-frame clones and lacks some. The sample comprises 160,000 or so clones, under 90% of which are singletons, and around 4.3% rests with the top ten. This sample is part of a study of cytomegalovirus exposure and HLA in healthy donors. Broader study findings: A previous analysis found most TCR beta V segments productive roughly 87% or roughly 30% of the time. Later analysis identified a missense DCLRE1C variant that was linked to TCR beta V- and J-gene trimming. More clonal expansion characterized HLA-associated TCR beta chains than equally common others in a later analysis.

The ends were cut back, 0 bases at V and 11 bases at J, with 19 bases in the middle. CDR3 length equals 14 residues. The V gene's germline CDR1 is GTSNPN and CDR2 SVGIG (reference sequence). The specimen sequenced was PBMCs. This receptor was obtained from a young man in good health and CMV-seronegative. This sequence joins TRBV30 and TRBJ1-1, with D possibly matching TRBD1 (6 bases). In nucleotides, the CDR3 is TGTGCCTGGAGTGTACCTGGGGGGGCGCGGGGGGCTTTCTTT. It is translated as CAWSVPGGARGAFF.